This record concerns one T cell receptor beta chain sequence. Its antigen remains unknown. The CDR3 extends over 16 amino acids. Germline values: CDR1 SEHNR, CDR2 FQNEAQ (reference sequence). V was clipped by 1 base and J by 2 bases; unmatched bases: 6. Using immunoSEQ multiplex PCR, the repertoire was profiled, and TCRdb retains in-frame clones only, with some absent. The sample consists of 250,000 to 400,000 clones, approximately 88% of them appearing once. The study drew the donors from its approximately 110-subject validation cohort, separate from the approximately 700-subject first cohort. The sample comes from a study of cytomegalovirus exposure and HLA in healthy donors. Study context: The 120 or so validation repertoires were reported in a later analysis to have been generated on the same platform as the approximately 700 first-cohort repertoires.

Overall study findings and caveats: According to reports, the classifier identified cytomegalovirus status with high specificity and sensitivity.

The receptor was derived from a man aged 30 to 39 in good health and CMV-seronegative. Sequenced input: PBMCs. The chain uses TRBV7-9 and TRBJ2-3, with TRBD2 matching over 7 bases. CDR3 loop: CASSLVTSFNTDTQYF. CDR3 DNA sequence: TGTGCCAGCAGCTTAGTGACTAGCTTTAACACAGATACGCAGTATTTT.